The rows below give T cell receptor beta chains drawn from one sample of a study of CD4 T cells in relation to SARS-CoV-2 and coronaviruses. These receptors' targets are unknown. Data came from immunoSEQ multiplex PCR; TCRdb stores just in-frame clones and leaves some out. The sample lists under 30,000 clones; roughly four fifths were seen once. The sequenced sample consisted of CD4+ T cells from PBMCs, cultured in vitro. These TCRs come from a human donor in good health. Each CDR3 is given with its conserved first and last residue. The D gene is left open where the match is weak. Not every row has a clone size; where given, it reads once, few, many or a size class.

clone size,V gene,J gene,D gene,CDR3 protein,CDR3 DNA
-,TRBV2,TRBJ2-2,-,CASRLGARTGELFF,TGTGCCAGCAGATTGGGGGCGAGGACCGGGGAGCTGTTTTTT
-,TRBV25-1,TRBJ1-2,TRBD1,CASSGGQHDGYTF,TGTGCCAGCAGTGGGGGACAGCACGACGGCTACACCTTC
-,TRBV7-2,TRBJ2-7,TRBD1,CASSIPGQGKSYEQYF,TGTGCCAGCAGCATACCGGGACAGGGGAAATCCTACGAGCAGTACTTC
-,TRBV7-2,TRBJ2-3,-,CASSLGGPTDTQYF,TGTGCCAGCAGCTTAGGCGGGCCCACAGATACGCAGTATTTT
-,TRBV4-3,TRBJ2-3,-,CASSQETGWDTQYF,TGCGCCAGCAGCCAAGAGACTGGCTGGGATACGCAGTATTTT
few,TRBV29-1,TRBJ2-3,-,CSVSGTITDTQYF,TGCAGCGTTTCCGGGACAATTACAGATACGCAGTATTTT
-,TRBV10-3,TRBJ1-2,TRBD1,CAITGTTGVGYTF,TGTGCCATCACCGGAACCACAGGGGTTGGCTACACCTTC
once,TRBV6-5,TRBJ2-7,-,CASSYRASSYEQYF,TGTGCCAGCAGTTACCGGGCTAGCTCCTACGAGCAGTACTTC
-,TRBV2,TRBJ2-2,-,CASKTSGVSTGELFF,TGTGCCAGCAAAACATCAGGGGTTAGCACCGGGGAGCTGTTTTTT
-,TRBV12-2,TRBJ2-7,-,CASRFIGTSGSYEQYF,TGTGCAAGTCGCTTCATAGGAACTAGCGGTTCCTACGAGCAGTACTTC
-,TRBV6-5,TRBJ1-2,-,CVPPVTAVRGYTF,TGTGTCCCCCCGGTGACGGCCGTTCGGGGCTACACCTTC
-,TRBV4-2,TRBJ2-3,-,CASSQDLTADTQYF,TGTGCCAGCAGCCAAGATCTCACCGCAGATACGCAGTATTTT
-,TRBV9,TRBJ1-1,TRBD1,CASSVGQGSGEAFF,TGTGCCAGCAGCGTCGGACAGGGGTCGGGTGAAGCTTTCTTT
-,TRBV2,TRBJ1-1,-,CASRGGELPEAFF,TGTGCCAGCAGAGGTGGGGAACTCCCTGAAGCTTTCTTT
-,TRBV5-4,TRBJ1-1,TRBD1,CASSQESRDRSEAFF,TGTGCCAGCAGCCAGGAGTCCCGGGACAGGTCCGAAGCTTTCTTT
once,TRBV10-3,TRBJ2-1,-,CAISEGVSAKSSYNEQFF,TGTGCCATCAGTGAGGGTGTGTCTGCGAAAAGCTCCTACAATGAGCAGTTCTTC
-,TRBV6-5,TRBJ2-7,-,CASSQPVTGSYEQYF,TGTGCCAGCAGTCAACCCGTTACAGGGTCCTACGAGCAGTACTTC
-,TRBV12-5,TRBJ2-7,TRBD1,CASGLGQGSSNEQYF,TGTGCTAGTGGTCTCGGACAGGGCTCGAGCAACGAGCAGTACTTC
once,TRBV6-6,TRBJ1-1,-,CASSLDSNTEAFF,TGTGCCAGCAGTCTCGACAGCAACACTGAAGCTTTCTTT
-,TRBV18,TRBJ2-7,TRBD2,CASSPPITSGSYEQYF,TGTGCCAGCTCACCACCGATAACTAGCGGGAGTTACGAGCAGTACTTC
-,TRBV7-2,TRBJ1-2,-,CASSPGDGGVLGYTF,TGTGCCAGCAGCCCCGGGGACGGAGGGGTCTTAGGCTACACCTTC
-,TRBV11-2,TRBJ1-2,-,CASSPVLGAGGYGYTF,TGTGCCAGCAGCCCTGTTTTGGGGGCGGGGGGGTATGGCTACACCTTC
-,TRBV6-2/TRBV6-3,TRBJ1-1,-,CASSYSPVRTEAFF,TGTGCCAGCAGTTACTCGCCAGTTCGCACTGAAGCTTTCTTT
-,TRBV7-2,TRBJ2-5,-,CATSQRGFQETQYF,TGTGCCACCTCCCAAAGGGGGTTCCAAGAGACCCAGTACTTC
few,TRBV2,TRBJ2-2,TRBD1,CASSERQGDTGELFF,TGTGCCAGCAGTGAAAGGCAGGGGGACACCGGGGAGCTGTTTTTT
-,TRBV5-4,TRBJ2-3,TRBD2,CASSSGLARGTDTQYF,TGTGCCAGCAGCTCCGGACTAGCAAGGGGGACAGATACGCAGTATTTT
-,TRBV5-1,TRBJ2-7,TRBD2,CASSLAGEGIYEQYF,TGCGCCAGCAGCTTGGCGGGGGAGGGGATCTACGAGCAGTACTTC
-,TRBV5-4,TRBJ2-3,TRBD2,CASSSRLTSGGTDTQYF,TGTGCCAGCAGTTCCAGGCTTACTAGCGGGGGGACAGATACGCAGTATTTT
-,TRBV18,TRBJ2-7,-,CASSPSASAGGEQYF,TGTGCCAGCTCACCATCCGCTTCGGCGGGCGGAGAGCAGTACTTC
-,TRBV7-8,TRBJ2-7,-,CASSLGGTQDEQYF,TGTGCCAGCAGCTTAGGTGGAACCCAGGACGAGCAGTACTTC
-,TRBV11-2,TRBJ1-6,TRBD1,CASSFRDRVNSPLHF,TGTGCCAGCAGCTTCCGGGACAGAGTAAATTCACCCCTCCACTTT
-,TRBV28,TRBJ2-3,TRBD1,CASSSGQGTDTQYF,TGTGCCAGCAGCTCCGGACAGGGCACAGATACGCAGTATTTT
-,TRBV6-6,TRBJ2-3,TRBD1,CASSYRTGGTDTQYF,TGTGCCAGCAGTTACCGGACAGGGGGGACAGATACGCAGTATTTT
-,TRBV6-5,TRBJ2-3,TRBD2,CASGTSGRAPDTQYF,TGTGCCAGCGGAACTAGCGGGAGGGCCCCAGATACGCAGTATTTT
-,TRBV7-2,TRBJ1-6,-,CASSLGTQGSPLHF,TGTGCCAGCAGCTTAGGGACGCAAGGTTCACCCCTCCACTTT
few,TRBV20-1,TRBJ2-7,-,CSAPNQWEQYF,TGCAGTGCTCCCAATCAATGGGAGCAGTACTTC
-,TRBV27,TRBJ2-7,TRBD2,CASSLFSGSSYEQYF,TGTGCCAGCAGTTTATTCAGCGGGAGCTCTTACGAGCAGTACTTC
-,TRBV6-6,TRBJ2-7,-,CASSYGFGQIYEQYF,TGTGCCAGCAGTTACGGGTTCGGACAGATCTACGAGCAGTACTTC
-,TRBV2,TRBJ1-1,-,CASSGLVTNTEAFF,TGTGCCAGCAGTGGTTTGGTCACGAACACTGAAGCTTTCTTT
-,TRBV19,TRBJ1-4,TRBD1,CASSVPGQGKDGEKLFF,TGTGCCAGTAGTGTACCGGGACAGGGGAAGGATGGTGAAAAACTGTTTTTT
once,TRBV4-2,TRBJ1-2,-,CASSQKNVDVNYGYTF,TGTGCCAGCAGCCAAAAGAATGTCGACGTGAACTATGGCTACACCTTC
-,TRBV15,TRBJ1-5,-,CATSRDSAGRSQHF,TGTGCCACCAGCAGAGATTCGGCAGGGCGGTCCCAGCATTTT
-,TRBV10-3,TRBJ2-3,TRBD1,CATSPGQATDTQYF,TGTGCCACCTCACCGGGACAGGCGACAGATACGCAGTATTTT
-,TRBV6-2/TRBV6-3,TRBJ2-5,TRBD1,CASSWAGGAETQYF,TGTGCCAGTAGCTGGGCAGGGGGCGCCGAGACCCAGTACTTC
-,TRBV2,TRBJ1-2,TRBD1,CASRNRGNYGYTF,TGTGCCAGCAGGAACAGGGGCAACTATGGCTACACCTTC
-,TRBV11-2,TRBJ2-5,-,CASSKEKTPRETQYF,TGTGCCAGCAGCAAAGAGAAAACTCCCCGGGAGACCCAGTACTTC
-,TRBV19,TRBJ2-3,-,CASSRTAGQPDTQYF,TGTGCCAGTAGCAGAACCGCCGGACAGCCCGATACGCAGTATTTT
-,TRBV19,TRBJ1-5,TRBD1,CASRDRINQPQHF,TGTGCCAGTAGGGACAGGATCAATCAGCCCCAGCATTTT
few,TRBV18,TRBJ1-4,-,CASSPVRWSEKLFF,TGTGCCAGCTCACCAGTGCGATGGAGTGAAAAACTGTTTTTT
-,TRBV4-3,TRBJ1-4,-,CASSQVRWGVRLFF,TGCGCCAGCAGCCAAGTGCGGTGGGGGGTCAGGCTGTTTTTT
-,TRBV6-5,TRBJ1-1,-,CASSLVGLNTEAFF,TGTGCCAGCAGTCTCGTAGGACTGAACACTGAAGCTTTCTTT
few,TRBV9,TRBJ2-3,-,CASSVGLELTDTQYF,TGTGCCAGCAGCGTAGGACTAGAACTCACAGATACGCAGTATTTT
-,TRBV12-5,TRBJ1-6,-,CASGFYKGPDETTPLHF,TGTGCTAGTGGTTTTTATAAGGGACCGGACGAAACAACACCCCTCCACTTT
-,TRBV6-5,TRBJ1-2,TRBD1,CASSYRDSFGAYGYTF,TGTGCCAGCAGTTACCGGGACAGCTTCGGAGCCTATGGCTACACCTTC
-,TRBV28,TRBJ1-2,-,CASSLFSGLRGYTF,TGTGCCAGCAGTTTATTTTCCGGGCTTCGTGGCTACACCTTC